The 12 T cell receptor beta chains listed next were all sequenced from one sample in a study of cytomegalovirus exposure and HLA in healthy donors. PCR amplification relied on 60 Vbeta primers (plus 13 Jbeta primers). This table comes from immunoSEQ multiplex PCR, and its TCRdb copy is limited to in-frame clones, with some not included. Of around 49,000 clones listed, less than 85% were seen once; the top ten hold around 8.1%. Material for sequencing was PBMCs. The receptors here all came from a man aged 25-40 years in good health and CMV-seropositive.

This clone was recorded only once. This chain connects TRBV28 to TRBJ1-1; no firm D call. Germline CDR1 and CDR2: MDHEN and SYDVKM. Trimming stripped 8 bases from V and 0 bases from J, with 10 bases between. The CDR3 is 13 residues long. The CDR3 DNA is TGTGCCAGCCGTTCGGGTATGAACACTGAAGCTTTCTTT. Protein: CASRSGMNTEAFF.

The chain joins TRBV7-3 to TRBJ2-1, with a tentative D call TRBD1 (5 bases). The germline V gene encodes CDR1 SGHTA and CDR2 FQGTGA. The CDR3 consists of 15 residues. The V and J ends lost 5 bases and 9 bases respectively, with 20 bases between them. The CDR3 region is CASSLQVVAPAEQFF. The CDR3 DNA follows: TGTGCCAGCAGCCTACAGGTGGTGGCCCCCGCTGAGCAGTTCTTC.

DNA for the CDR3: TGTGCCAGCAAAGAACCGGGACTATTGAACACTGAAGCTTTCTTT. Its protein is CASKEPGLLNTEAFF. The chain carries TRBV6-5 and TRBJ1-1; D possibly corresponds to TRBD1 (5 bases). The CDR3 extends over 15 amino acids. V lost 7 bases and J lost 0, with 15 bases in between. The germline CDR1 and CDR2 sequences are MNHEY and SVGAGI.

J is TRBJ1-2 and V is TRBV6-5; D gene uncertain. CDR1 is MNHEY, CDR2 SVGAGI, per germline. This CDR3 has 14 residues. Trimming cost V 0 bases and J 0 bases, with 5 bases left between them. The CDR3 region has the DNA TGTGCCAGCAGTTACTCTCCCGCTAACTATGGCTACACCTTC. It is translated as CASSYSPANYGYTF.

This clone was counted only a few times. The gene calls are TRBV9 and TRBJ1-3, with D possibly being TRBD1 (6 bases). The germline gives CDR1 SGDLS, CDR2 YYNGEE. This CDR3 spans 15 amino acids. Trimming pared 0 bases from V and 3 bases from J, leaving 10 bases between. The CDR3 sequence: CASSVETGNGNTIYF. DNA for the CDR3: TGTGCCAGCAGCGTAGAAACAGGGAATGGAAACACCATATATTTT.

The gene calls are TRBV7-5 and TRBJ2-7; TRBD1 reflects the table's D call only, with no check against the DNA. TRBV7-5 is a pseudogene locus. The CDR3 covers 14 residues. The DNA for the CDR3 is TGTGCCAGCAGCTTAGCGTTCCAGGGTTCAAGGGTAGACTTC. It translates to CASSLAFQGSRVDF.

This chain links TRBV14 with TRBJ2-7; D is possibly TRBD1 (5 bases). The germline V and J ends were trimmed by 3 bases and 2 bases, with 5 bases remaining between them. This CDR3 region has 12 residues. CDR1 and CDR2 (germline): SGHDN, FVKESK. The CDR3 nucleotides read TGTGCCAGCAGCCAGACAGCCTACGAGCAGTACTTC. Residues: CASSQTAYEQYF.

The chain has TRBV4-2 and TRBJ2-3; TRBD2 agrees at 13 bases. CDR1 is LGHNA, CDR2 YNFKEQ, per germline. The J segment lost 5 bases and the V segment lost 4 bases, leaving 9 bases of the junction unmatched. The CDR3 totals 17 residues. The CDR3 coding sequence is TGTGCCAGCAGCCCGACCCTAGGACTAGCGGGGGAAGATACGCAGTATTTT. Its translation: CASSPTLGLAGEDTQYF.

Comment on this clone: At one of its ends the junction is not consistent with the germline gene, which may arise from a read error. This sequence joins TRBV5-1 and TRBJ1-1, with 9 positions matching TRBD1. The CDR3 length is 16 residues. The germline gives CDR1 SGHRS, CDR2 YFSETQ. The CDR3 loop is CASSLRDRVRDTDAFF. The CDR3 bases are TGCGCCAGCAGCCTAAGGGACAGGGTAAGGGACACTGACGCTTTCTTT.

The gene calls are TRBV18 and TRBJ1-4; 10 bases fit TRBD1. The CDR3 is 17 amino acids. The V segment lost 3 bases and the J segment 0 bases; nucleotides outside the gene matches: 4. CDR1 is KGHSH, CDR2 LQKENI, per germline. CDR3 in amino acids: CASSPDRGLPTNEKLFF. CDR3 coding DNA: TGTGCCAGCTCACCGGACAGGGGGTTACCAACTAATGAAAAACTGTTTTTT. Based on the CDR3 plus reference TRBV18 and TRBJ1-4, the full variable domain is NAGVMQNPRHLVRRRGQEARLRCSPMKGHSHVYWYRQLPEEGLKFMVYLQKENIIDESGMPKERFSAEFPKEGPSILRIQQVVRGDSAAYFCASSPDRGLPTNEKLFFGSGTQLSVL.

The rearrangement links TRBV5-1 to TRBJ2-1; 8 bases map to TRBD1. V lost 0 bases to trimming and J lost 4 bases; unmatched junction nucleotides: 0. Per germline, CDR1 SGHRS and CDR2 YFSETQ. The CDR3 length is 14 residues. The CDR3 coding sequence is TGCGCCAGCAGCTTGGGACAGGGGTACAATGAGCAGTTCTTC. Encoded protein: CASSLGQGYNEQFF.

The V and J genes are TRBV27 and TRBJ2-4, with 7 nucleotides matching TRBD1. V was pared by 4 bases and J by 3 bases, with 9 bases of the junction left unmatched. CDR1 MNHEY and CDR2 SMNVEV come from the germline V gene (reference sequence). The CDR3 totals 16 residues. CDR3 residues: CASSSDRWGHKNIQYF. CDR3 nucleotides: TGTGCCAGCAGTTCGGACAGGTGGGGACACAAAAACATTCAGTACTTC.